A single sample gave rise to the 23 T cell receptor beta chains below, sequenced in a study of siplizumab effects on memory and regulatory T cells. TCRdb keeps only in-frame clones here, not all; method: immunoSEQ multiplex PCR. Of 98,000 or so clones in the sample, more than 85% were seen once. Sample: Tregs sorted from blood. These receptors came from a human donor in good health.

This clone was seen a single time. This sequence joins TRBV11-3 and TRBJ2-7; D may be TRBD2 (5 bases). Trimming took 5 bases from V and 5 from J, leaving 25 bases between them. The germline gives CDR1 SGHNT, CDR2 YENEEA. This CDR3 spans 17 amino acids. The CDR3 here is CASSRGSGPLGWDEQYF. DNA of the CDR3: TGTGCCAGCAGCCGGGGTTCAGGACCCCTGGGATGGGACGAGCAGTACTTC.

This clone showed up just once. The rearrangement uses TRBV5-1 and TRBJ1-1; 8 bases match TRBD1. This CDR3 has 14 residues. Germline CDR1 reads SGHRS; CDR2 reads YFSETQ. The junction had 4 bases not matched to a gene; V was cut back by 2 bases and J by 4 bases. CDR3 coding DNA: TGCGCCAGCAGCTTCGACAGGGGAGGCACTGAAGCTTTCTTT. Translating gives CASSFDRGGTEAFF.

The rearrangement links TRBV15 to TRBJ2-3, with D maybe TRBD2 (6 bases). The CDR3 sequence is 16 residues long. Trimming shortened V by 8 bases and J by 3 bases, and 21 bases separated the two germline ends. Germline V gene data show CDR1 as LNHNV and CDR2 as YYDKDF (reference sequence). The CDR3, as DNA: TGTGCCACCTATATCGGTACGGGAGTCGGGACAGATACGCAGTATTTT. Its translation is CATYIGTGVGTDTQYF.

The chain recombines TRBV5-1 with TRBJ2-1, with D possibly TRBD2 on 6 matching bases. Germline V gene lookup returns CDR1 SGHRS and CDR2 YFSETQ. V was shortened by 3 bases and J by 6 bases, with 19 bases between the two germline ends. CDR3 length equals 16 residues. The CDR3 DNA reads TGCGCCAGCAGCTGGTCGAGGAGGGGCGCAGGCAATGAGCAGTTCTTC. It codes for CASSWSRRGAGNEQFF.

The chain carries TRBV19 and TRBJ2-1; D uncertain. Looked up from germline, CDR1 is LNHDA and CDR2 is SQIVND (reference sequence). V lost 5 bases to trimming and J lost 5 bases, with 13 bases between them. The CDR3 loop spans 14 amino acids. The CDR3 DNA follows: TGTGCCAGTAGTGAACTGGGGTCCCACAATGAGCAGTTCTTC. Its translation is CASSELGSHNEQFF.

This chain joins TRBV19 and TRBJ1-5; unclear D gene. Trimming pared 1 base from V and 0 bases from J, leaving 4 bases between. Germline V lookup: CDR1 LNHDA, CDR2 SQIVND (reference sequence). This CDR3 is built from 14 residues. The CDR3 DNA reads TGTGCCAGTAGTATAGCTCATAGCAATCAGCCCCAGCATTTT. This encodes CASSIAHSNQPQHF.

V usage is TRBV5-1 and J usage is TRBJ2-7; D is uncertain. This CDR3 spans 13 amino acids. Germline V gene lookup returns CDR1 SGHRS and CDR2 YFSETQ. Trimming pared 4 bases from V and 0 bases from J, leaving 8 bases between. CDR3 nucleotide sequence: TGCGCCAGCAGCCCATCCCTCTCCTACGAGCAGTACTTC. Protein sequence: CASSPSLSYEQYF.

The rearrangement uses TRBV4-1 and TRBJ1-2, with TRBD1 matching 10 bases. The V and J ends lost 4 bases and 0 bases, in that order; junction bases with no gene match: 5. There are 16 residues in the CDR3. CDR1 is MGHRA and CDR2 is YSYEKL in the germline V gene. CDR3 residues: CASSPGQGTANYGYTF. The CDR3 bases are TGCGCCAGCAGCCCGGGACAGGGGACCGCTAACTATGGCTACACCTTC.

The J gene is TRBJ2-1, the V gene TRBV7-2; 12 nucleotides match TRBD2. V lost 1 base to trimming and J lost 9 bases; unmatched junction nucleotides: 16. The CDR3 runs 19 residues. CDR1 and CDR2 (germline): SGHTA, FQGNSA. The CDR3 loop reads CASSLVLTFGLAGYGEQFF. DNA of the CDR3: TGTGCCAGCAGCTTAGTTTTGACCTTTGGACTAGCGGGATATGGTGAGCAGTTCTTC. The whole variable domain, filled in from reference TRBV7-2 and TRBJ2-1, reads GAGVSQSPSNKVTEKGKDVELRCDPISGHTALYWYRQSLGQGLEFLIYFQGNSAPDKSGLPSDRFSAERTGGSVSTLTIQRTQQEDSAVYLCASSLVLTFGLAGYGEQFFGPGTRLTVL.

The chain carries TRBV5-5 and TRBJ1-3; no reliable D call. There are 13 residues in the CDR3. Germline CDR1 SGHKS, CDR2 YYEKEE (reference sequence). The ends were cut back, 1 base at V and 4 bases at J, with 6 bases in the middle. As DNA, the CDR3 is TGTGCCAGCAGCTTGCGCAGCGGAAACACCATATATTTT. Protein product: CASSLRSGNTIYF.

The V and J genes are TRBV5-1 and TRBJ2-3, with 7 bases lining up with TRBD1. The junction had 3 bases not matched to a gene; V was cut back by 4 bases and J by 4 bases. Germline loops: CDR1 SGHRS, CDR2 YFSETQ. The CDR3 is 13 residues long. CDR3 in DNA: TGCGCCAGCAGCCAGGGGGTTTCAGATACGCAGTATTTT. It translates to CASSQGVSDTQYF. Supplemented by reference TRBV5-1 and TRBJ2-3, the full variable domain reads KAGVTQTPRYLIKTRGQQVTLSCSPISGHRSVSWYQQTPGQGLQFLFEYFSETQRNKGNFPGRFSGRQFSNSRSEMNVSTLELGDSALYLCASSQGVSDTQYFGPGTRLTVL.

The chain recombines TRBV5-4 with TRBJ1-3; weak D call: TRBD1 (5 bases). CDR1 is SGHNT, CDR2 YYREEE, per germline (reference sequence). This CDR3 contains 15 residues. V was cut by 4 bases and J by 7 bases, with 18 bases left in between. The CDR3 region is CASSRDGGTLNTIYF. The DNA for the CDR3 is TGTGCCAGCAGCAGGGATGGAGGGACCCTGAACACCATATATTTT.

The chain employs TRBV11-3 and TRBJ2-6; the D is unclear. The germline V gene has CDR1 SGHNT and CDR2 YENEEA. The CDR3 length is 15 residues. Trimming stripped 5 bases from V and 0 bases from J, with 8 bases between. The CDR3 loop reads CASSAGSSGANVLTF. The DNA of the CDR3 is TGTGCCAGCAGCGCAGGAAGCTCTGGGGCCAACGTCCTGACTTTC.

The CDR3 DNA follows: TGTGCCAGCAACAACCCGACGGGAACCGGGGAGCTGTTTTTT. Residues: CASNNPTGTGELFF. V gene TRBV28 combines with J gene TRBJ2-2, with D tentatively TRBD2 (5 bases). CDR1 and CDR2 (germline): MDHEN, SYDVKM. Between the trimmed V and J ends, which lost 7 bases and 5 bases, there was a span of 14 bases. This CDR3 is built from 14 residues.

The genes are TRBV5-1 and TRBJ2-6; 7 bases are shared with TRBD1. From germline, CDR1 is SGHRS and CDR2 YFSETQ. V shed 3 bases and J 0 bases; nucleotides not matched to a gene: 3. The CDR3 extends over 16 amino acids. The CDR3: CASSWAGGSGANVLTF. In nucleotides, the CDR3 is TGCGCCAGCAGCTGGGCAGGGGGCTCTGGGGCCAACGTCCTGACTTTC.

The chain uses TRBV5-1 and TRBJ2-1; perhaps D is TRBD1 or TRBD2 (6 bases each). Germline CDR1 and CDR2: SGHRS and YFSETQ. Trimming removed 3 bases from V and 3 bases from J, with 13 bases in between. The CDR3 has 15 residues. CDR3 in amino acids: CASSSRGANYNEQFF. The CDR3 nucleotides read TGCGCCAGCAGCTCAAGGGGGGCGAACTACAATGAGCAGTTCTTC.

V and J are TRBV29-1 and TRBJ2-1; D unresolved. V lost 1 base and J lost 5, with 15 bases in between. CDR3 size: 15 residues. Germline CDR1 and CDR2: SQVTM and ANQGSEA. This CDR3 is CSVEGPPPFDNEQFF. The DNA of the CDR3 is TGCAGCGTTGAAGGTCCTCCCCCGTTTGACAATGAGCAGTTCTTC.

A single count supports this clone. J is TRBJ1-1 and V is TRBV7-2; D is unresolved. CDR1 SGHTA and CDR2 FQGNSA come from the germline V gene. The V and J ends lost 1 base and 6 bases respectively, with 15 bases between them. This CDR3 is 15 amino acids long. The CDR3 DNA reads as TGTGCCAGCAGCTTAGGGCCGGGGAGGAGCGCTGAAGCTTTCTTT. Its translation is CASSLGPGRSAEAFF.

The chain joins TRBV5-1 to TRBJ2-3; D gene uncertain. Per the germline V gene, CDR1 is SGHRS and CDR2 is YFSETQ. V was shortened by 5 bases and J by 1 base, with 8 bases between the two germline ends. This CDR3 is 13 amino acids long. This CDR3 reads CASRGSGTDTQYF. DNA of the CDR3: TGCGCCAGCAGGGGTTCGGGCACAGATACGCAGTATTTT. Filled out from reference TRBV5-1 and TRBJ2-3, the complete variable domain reads KAGVTQTPRYLIKTRGQQVTLSCSPISGHRSVSWYQQTPGQGLQFLFEYFSETQRNKGNFPGRFSGRQFSNSRSEMNVSTLELGDSALYLCASRGSGTDTQYFGPGTRLTVL.

The J gene is TRBJ2-1, the V gene TRBV7-9; D tentatively fits TRBD1 or TRBD2 (6 bases each). V lost 5 bases, J lost 5 bases, and 16 bases lay in between. The CDR3 runs 15 residues. Germline V lookup: CDR1 SEHNR, CDR2 FQNEAQ (reference sequence). In nucleotides, the CDR3 is TGTGCCAGCAGCCGTAGCCGGGGGCAACACAATGAGCAGTTCTTC. Amino acid sequence: CASSRSRGQHNEQFF.

In regard to this clone: The identical CDR3 is also encoded by other nucleotide sequences in the sample. The rearrangement uses TRBV2 and TRBJ2-5, with D unresolved. Trimming cost V 6 bases and J 0 bases, with 2 bases left between them. Per the germline V gene, CDR1 is SNHLY and CDR2 is FYNNEI. The CDR3 length is 11 residues. The CDR3: CASSYQETQYF. The DNA for the CDR3 is TGTGCCAGCAGCTACCAAGAGACCCAGTACTTC.

The chain links TRBV27 to TRBJ1-2; D might be TRBD1 (5 bases). This CDR3 region has 13 residues. Germline CDR1 reads MNHEY; CDR2 reads SMNVEV (reference sequence). The V gene lost 3 bases and the J gene lost 7 bases, with 12 bases spanning the gap. CDR3 amino acids: CASSFGREGGYTF. The DNA of the CDR3 is TGTGCCAGCAGTTTCGGCAGGGAGGGTGGCTACACCTTC.

The rearrangement joins TRBV15 to TRBJ2-2, with 12 bases identical to TRBD1. The V and J ends lost 1 base and 7 bases, in that order; junction bases with no gene match: 4. The CDR3 spans 16 residues. Germline V gene sequence: CDR1 LNHNV, CDR2 YYDKDF (reference sequence). In DNA, the CDR3 is TGTGCCACCAGCAGAGGGGACAGGGGGCTTGGCGGGGAGCTGTTTTTT. The encoded protein is CATSRGDRGLGGELFF.